Following are 31 T cell receptor beta chains from one sample sequenced in a study of blood T cells in healthy people across ages. Sample-barcoded 5' priming and a J-beta primer mix drove a second PCR of about 6 to 12 cycles. Via MiXCR, TCRdb re-called the 5' RACE reads, giving one row per CDR3 protein. Of some 760,000 distinct CDR3 sequences in the sample, around 25% were seen once. These data also featured in a second study, about T cells of mothers and their children.

Sample: blood. The source of these receptors is a boy between 10 and 17 years old in good health.

This clonotype appeared a few times. The junction departs from the called germline gene at one end, perhaps through a read error. In DNA, the CDR3 is TGTGTCAGCAGCCAAGGTGTAGGAAGTGAGACCCAGTACTTC. Its translation: CVSSQGVGSETQYF. The chain uses TRBV4-2 and TRBJ2-5, with no clear D. The CDR3 has 14 amino acids. Germline V gene data show CDR1 as LGHNA and CDR2 as YNFKEQ.

J is TRBJ2-5 and V is TRBV7-2; tentative D call: TRBD2 (5 bases). The J call may be mistaken, given a closer DNA end match to TRBJ2-1. This CDR3 is 14 amino acids long. Germline V lookup: CDR1 SGHTA, CDR2 FQGNSA. CDR3 nucleotides: TGTGCCAGCAGCTTAGCGGGAGCGGTCAATGAGCAGTTCTTC. Translating gives CASSLAGAVNEQFF.

This clonotype came up a few times. The chain employs TRBV29-1 and TRBJ1-1; possible D gene TRBD1, 5 bases. V shed 7 bases and J shed 2 bases, with 14 bases lying between them. The CDR3 has 13 residues. Germline V gene sequence: CDR1 SQVTM, CDR2 ANQGSEA. CDR3 sequence (DNA): TGCAGCGCCGGATGGGGGGAAAACACTGAAGCTTTCTTT. Its protein product is CSAGWGENTEAFF.

V is TRBV5-5 and J is TRBJ2-7; D gene unclear. Germline V lookup: CDR1 SGHKS, CDR2 YYEKEE (reference sequence). The CDR3 is made up of 13 amino acids. Trimming removed 3 bases from V and 0 bases from J, with 7 bases in between. CDR3 nucleotide sequence: TGTGCCAGCAGCTCGGACGCCTCCTACGAGCAGTACTTC. Translation gives CASSSDASYEQYF.

The V call is TRBV25-1, the J call TRBJ2-1; no clear D gene. The germline V gene encodes CDR1 MGHDK and CDR2 SYGVNS. The CDR3 length is 11 residues. V shed 6 bases and J shed 12 bases, with 12 bases lying between them. CDR3 loop: CASSPGLRQFF. CDR3 DNA: TGTGCCAGCAGCCCGGGTTTGAGGCAGTTCTTC. The whole variable domain, remainder taken from reference TRBV25-1 and TRBJ2-1, is EADIYQTPRYLVIGTGKKITLECSQTMGHDKMYWYQQDPGMELHLIHYSYGVNSTEKGDLSSESTVSRIRTEHFPLTLESARPSHTSQYLCASSPGLRQFFGPGTRLTVL.

This clonotype was picked up a small number of times. This sequence joins TRBV4-1 and TRBJ2-7, with D unresolved. The V gene lost 0 bases and the J gene lost 0 bases, with 6 bases spanning the gap. CDR3 length equals 14 residues. CDR1 is MGHRA, CDR2 YSYEKL, per germline. The CDR3 DNA reads as TGCGCCAGCAGCCAAGATGCCACCTCCTACGAGCAGTACTTC. Protein: CASSQDATSYEQYF.

This chain connects TRBV29-1 to TRBJ2-1; no clear D gene. V lost 4 bases to trimming and J lost 6 bases, with 13 bases between them. CDR3 length: 13 residues. Germline V gives CDR1 SQVTM, CDR2 ANQGSEA. CDR3 DNA sequence: TGCAGCGTTGGTAGCCCGGTTCTCAATGAGCAGTTCTTC. The encoded protein is CSVGSPVLNEQFF.

The V gene is TRBV7-2, the J gene TRBJ2-1; TRBD2 matches 10 bases. The CDR3 length is 17 residues. Germline V CDR1 and CDR2: SGHTA, FQGNSA. The V segment lost 6 bases and the J segment 2 bases; nucleotides outside the gene matches: 10. The CDR3 DNA is TGTGCCAGCAGTTCGCGACTAGCGGGTGTAACCTACAATGAGCAGTTCTTC. Amino acids: CASSSRLAGVTYNEQFF.

The genes are TRBV15 and TRBJ2-7; tentatively, D is TRBD1 (6 bases). V lost 6 bases, J lost 3 bases, and 12 bases lay in between. CDR1 is LNHNV, CDR2 YYDKDF, per germline (reference sequence). The CDR3 runs to 13 residues. In nucleotides, the CDR3 is TGTGCCACCAGACAGGGCGTCAGCTACGAGCAGTACTTC. This codes for CATRQGVSYEQYF.

This clonotype has just a few counts. This chain connects TRBV24-1 to TRBJ1-5; no definite D call. Trimming stripped 4 bases from V and 0 bases from J, with 12 bases between. CDR1 KGHDR and CDR2 SFDVKD come from the germline V gene. This CDR3 contains 16 residues. The CDR3 coding sequence is TGTGCCACCAGTGAGCCCGAGGAGTTTAGCAATCAGCCCCAGCATTTT. This encodes CATSEPEEFSNQPQHF.

The J gene is TRBJ2-3, the V gene TRBV15, with D possibly matching TRBD1 (5 bases). Trimming cost V 7 bases and J 4 bases, with 18 bases left between them. Germline assignment: CDR1 LNHNV and CDR2 YYDKDF (reference sequence). The CDR3 has 15 amino acids. The CDR3 DNA sequence: TGTGCCACCAAACAGGCGCCTTCAGTCTCAGATACGCAGTATTTT. Translation: CATKQAPSVSDTQYF.

The rearrangement joins TRBV27 to TRBJ2-7, with unresolved D. Trimming stripped 3 bases from V and 5 bases from J, with 14 bases between. Germline CDR1 and CDR2: MNHEY and SMNVEV (reference sequence). The length of the CDR3 is 14 residues. CDR3 loop: CASSLWSAADEQYF. CDR3 nucleotide sequence: TGTGCCAGCAGTTTGTGGTCCGCCGCAGACGAGCAGTACTTC.

This clonotype was seen more than once but under ten times. This rearrangement joins TRBV7-9 to TRBJ2-5; 11 nucleotides align to TRBD2. CDR1 is SEHNR and CDR2 is FQNEAQ in the germline V gene (reference sequence). V gave up 5 bases and J gave up 1 base; unmatched junction bases: 3. The CDR3 spans 15 residues. CDR3 in DNA: TGTGCCAGCAGCATAGGGACTAGCGGCCAAGAGACCCAGTACTTC. This codes for CASSIGTSGQETQYF.

This chain uses TRBV15 with TRBJ2-1; D gene unclear. Germline V gene sequence: CDR1 LNHNV, CDR2 YYDKDF (reference sequence). The CDR3 length is 14 residues. V shed 5 bases and J shed 2 bases, with 10 bases lying between them. The CDR3 sequence is CATSPGTAYNEQFF. In nucleotides, the CDR3 is TGTGCCACCAGCCCCGGAACCGCCTACAATGAGCAGTTCTTC. The variable domain in full, completed from reference TRBV15 and TRBJ2-1, reads DAMVIQNPRYQVTQFGKPVTLSCSQTLNHNVMYWYQQKSSQAPKLLFHYYDKDFNNEADTPDNFQSRRPNTSFCFLDIRSPGLGDTAMYLCATSPGTAYNEQFFGPGTRLTVL.

The rearrangement links TRBV7-9 to TRBJ1-2; D call uncertain. The CDR3 covers 13 residues. From germline, CDR1 is SEHNR and CDR2 FQNEAQ (reference sequence). V was pared by 3 bases and J by 6 bases, with 11 bases between. CDR3 amino acids: CASSFTLEDGYTF. In nucleotides, the CDR3 is TGTGCCAGCAGCTTTACCTTAGAGGATGGCTACACCTTC.

This chain joins TRBV6-2 or TRBV6-3 and TRBJ2-7; 11 bases are shared with TRBD2. V shed 6 bases and J 5 bases; nucleotides not matched to a gene: 9. In germline, CDR1 is MNHEY, CDR2 SVGEGT. CDR3 size: 15 residues. The CDR3 loop reads CASRVAGGPTHEQYF. DNA for the CDR3: TGTGCCAGCAGAGTAGCGGGAGGGCCCACCCACGAGCAGTACTTC.

The chain uses TRBV15 and TRBJ2-5; the D call may be TRBD1 or TRBD2 (5 bases each). Germline CDR1 and CDR2: LNHNV and YYDKDF (reference sequence). This CDR3 spans 15 amino acids. With 1 base removed from V and 5 bases from J, the gap between germline ends came to 14 bases. The CDR3 DNA reads TGTGCCACCAGCAGAGTGTTTTCCAGGGACGAGACCCAGTACTTC. Translated, it gives CATSRVFSRDETQYF.

The chain couples TRBV29-1 to TRBJ2-5; TRBD2 aligns across 11 bases. V was pared by 3 bases and J by 2 bases, with 8 bases of the junction left unmatched. The CDR3 runs 16 residues. Germline V gene sequence: CDR1 SQVTM, CDR2 ANQGSEA. In nucleotides, the CDR3 is TGCAGCGTTGATTGGCTAGCGGGAGGAACTCAAGAGACCCAGTACTTC. Its translation is CSVDWLAGGTQETQYF.

The table lists this clonotype with a few counts. V gene TRBV11-2 combines with J gene TRBJ2-7; 13 bases align to TRBD2. Trimming removed 4 bases from V and 0 bases from J; junction bases left unmatched: 9. Germline V gives CDR1 SGHAT, CDR2 FQNNGV. CDR3 length equals 18 residues. The CDR3 sequence: CASSYRLAGGSSSYEQYF. In DNA form, the CDR3 reads TGTGCCAGCAGCTATCGACTAGCGGGGGGCTCAAGCTCCTACGAGCAGTACTTC. Supplemented by reference TRBV11-2 and TRBJ2-7, the full variable domain reads EAGVAQSPRYKIIEKRQSVAFWCNPISGHATLYWYQQILGQGPKLLIQFQNNGVVDDSQLPKDRFSAERLKGVDSTLKIQPAKLEDSAVYLCASSYRLAGGSSSYEQYFGPGTRLTVT.

J is TRBJ1-4 and V is TRBV5-8, with D possibly being TRBD1 (5 bases). CDR3 size: 12 residues. The germline V and J ends were trimmed by 0 bases and 8 bases, with 5 bases remaining between them. The germline CDR1 and CDR2 sequences are SGHTS and YDEGEE. The CDR3 nucleotides read TGTGCCAGCAGCTTGGGACAGGAAAAACTGTTTTTT. Translated, it gives CASSLGQEKLFF.

The genes are TRBV7-2 and TRBJ2-2; weak D call: TRBD2 (7 bases). This CDR3 is 16 amino acids long. Germline V gene sequence: CDR1 SGHTA, CDR2 FQGNSA. Deletions cut 8 bases from V and 4 bases from J, with 20 bases between. The CDR3 DNA sequence: TGTGCCAGCGCCATAAAGGGGGGGGGCGGCACCGGGGAGCTGTTTTTT. This translates into CASAIKGGGGTGELFF.

This clonotype has only one observation. The chain carries TRBV7-2 and TRBJ2-5; a possible D gene is TRBD1 (6 bases). The CDR3 length is 14 residues. The V end was cut by 5 bases, the J end by 5 bases, with 15 bases between. Germline assignment: CDR1 SGHTA and CDR2 FQGNSA. CDR3 sequence (DNA): TGTGCCAGCAGCAAACAGGGTGTTGGCGAGACCCAGTACTTC. As protein: CASSKQGVGETQYF.

The J gene is TRBJ2-5, the V gene TRBV4-2, with TRBD1 as a possible D gene (5 bases). The J call may be faulty, since TRBJ2-7 better matches the DNA end. The CDR3 consists of 14 residues. Germline CDR1 is LGHNA and CDR2 is YNFKEQ. This CDR3 is CASSQEQGFGEQYF. CDR3 nucleotide sequence: TGTGCCAGCAGCCAAGAGCAGGGTTTCGGCGAGCAGTACTTC.

In its sample, this clonotype was seen a few times. This sequence joins TRBV3-1 and TRBJ2-1; possible D gene TRBD2, 5 bases. With the DNA end fitting TRBJ2-5 better, the J assignment may be wrong. The CDR3 length is 14 residues. Germline values: CDR1 LGHDT, CDR2 YNNKEL (reference sequence). DNA for the CDR3: TGTGCCAGCAGCCAAAGTCCGACGGGGGAGACCCAGTACTTC. It yields the protein CASSQSPTGETQYF.

This chain joins TRBV7-9 and TRBJ1-1, with D hard to call. Germline CDR1 and CDR2: SEHNR and FQNEAQ (reference sequence). The germline V and J ends were trimmed by 2 bases and 1 base, with 11 bases remaining between them. The CDR3 is 15 amino acids. The CDR3 here is CASSLSVRGNTEAFF. The CDR3 DNA is TGTGCCAGCAGCTTATCGGTTCGGGGGAACACTGAAGCTTTCTTT.

This clonotype was picked up a small number of times. The chain links TRBV29-1 to TRBJ2-5, with TRBD1 identical over 10 bases. This CDR3 spans 12 amino acids. J lost 5 bases, V lost 7 bases, and 4 bases had no gene match. Per germline, CDR1 SQVTM and CDR2 ANQGSEA. CDR3 sequence reads: CSADRGIETQYF. CDR3 DNA sequence: TGCAGCGCGGACAGGGGGATCGAGACCCAGTACTTC.

The chain links TRBV5-1 to TRBJ1-2; TRBD1 is a possible D gene (5 bases). The CDR3 is made up of 15 amino acids. The germline V gene encodes CDR1 SGHRS and CDR2 YFSETQ. Trimming cost V 0 bases and J 4 bases, with 13 bases left between them. The CDR3 reads CASSLDQGVRYGYTF. DNA of the CDR3: TGCGCCAGCAGCTTGGATCAGGGCGTCCGCTATGGCTACACCTTC.

V and J are TRBV20-1 and TRBJ2-3; 7 bases match TRBD2. Germline V gene sequence: CDR1 DFQATT, CDR2 SNEGSKA (reference sequence). There are 11 residues in the CDR3. V was clipped by 4 bases and J by 5 bases; unmatched bases: 0. CDR3 region: CSAKREDTQYF. CDR3 coding DNA: TGCAGTGCTAAGCGGGAAGATACGCAGTATTTT.

The chain combines TRBV7-2 with TRBJ2-7; the match to TRBD2 covers 8 bases. This CDR3 comprises 16 residues. CDR1 is SGHTA and CDR2 is FQGNSA in the germline V gene. V lost 2 bases and J lost 4; bases outside the gene matches: 10. CDR3 bases: TGTGCCAGCAGCTTAATCCTAGCGGGTCCTGAATACGAGCAGTACTTC. Translation: CASSLILAGPEYEQYF.

The chain couples TRBV6-6 to TRBJ2-1; no definite D call. The assigned J gene may be wrong: the sequence end matches TRBJ2-5 better. The CDR3 covers 12 residues. Per germline, CDR1 MNHNY and CDR2 SVGAGI (reference sequence). The CDR3 region has the DNA TGTGCCAGCAGCTCGTACGGGGAGACCCAGTACTTC. Amino acids: CASSSYGETQYF.

This clonotype appeared a few times. J is TRBJ2-1 and V is TRBV6-6, with 8 bases matching TRBD2. Germline V gene data show CDR1 as MNHNY and CDR2 as SVGAGI (reference sequence). This CDR3 comprises 14 residues. V lost 2 bases to trimming and J lost 8 bases; unmatched junction nucleotides: 5. This CDR3 is CASSYPAGADEQFF. The CDR3 coding sequence is TGTGCCAGCAGTTACCCAGCGGGAGCTGATGAGCAGTTCTTC.